This TCR beta chain was identified during a study of blood T cell repertoires in COVID-19. Study context: Whether acute or convalescent, the COVID-19 samples came from the United States, Italy and Spain. In each case, the material was cDNA or gDNA derived from T cells, B-cell-depleted T cells, or PBMCs.

Profiling relied on immunoSEQ multiplex PCR, and the TCRdb table lists in-frame clones only, not all of them. The table lists hundreds of thousands of clones, roughly 90% of them singletons. This clonotype originated in a man aged 55 to 69 with COVID-19, enrolled during active disease. The sample taken for sequencing was peripheral blood.

CDR3 protein: CASSQGTGGAGHF. The CDR3 nucleotides are TGTGCCAGCAGCCAAGGGACAGGAGGAGCCGGGCATTTT. The rearrangement uses TRBV3-1 (or the pseudogene TRBV3-2) and TRBJ1-5; 7 bases align to TRBD1. This CDR3 contains 13 residues. CDR1 and CDR2 (germline): LGHDT, YNNKEL (reference sequence). V shed 1 base and J 15 bases; nucleotides not matched to a gene: 9.